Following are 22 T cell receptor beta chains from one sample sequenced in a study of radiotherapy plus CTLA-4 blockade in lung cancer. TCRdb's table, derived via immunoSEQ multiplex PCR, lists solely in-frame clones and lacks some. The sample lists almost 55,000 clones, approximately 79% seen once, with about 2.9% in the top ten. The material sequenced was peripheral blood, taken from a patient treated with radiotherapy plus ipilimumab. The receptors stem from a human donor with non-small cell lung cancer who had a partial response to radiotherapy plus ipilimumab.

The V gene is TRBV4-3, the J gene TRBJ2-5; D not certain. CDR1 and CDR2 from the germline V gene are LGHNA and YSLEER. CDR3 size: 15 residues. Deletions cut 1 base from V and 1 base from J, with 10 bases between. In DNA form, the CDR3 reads TGCGCCAGCAGCCAAGCACCTAACAGCCAAGAGACCCAGTACTTC. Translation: CASSQAPNSQETQYF.

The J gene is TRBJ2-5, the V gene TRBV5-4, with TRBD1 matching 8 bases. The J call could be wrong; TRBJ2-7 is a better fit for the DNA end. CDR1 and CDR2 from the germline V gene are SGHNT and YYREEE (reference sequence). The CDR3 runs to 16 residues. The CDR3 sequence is CASTSPRDRSIYEQYF. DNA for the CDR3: TGTGCCAGCACCTCCCCTCGGGACAGGTCCATCTACGAGCAGTACTTC.

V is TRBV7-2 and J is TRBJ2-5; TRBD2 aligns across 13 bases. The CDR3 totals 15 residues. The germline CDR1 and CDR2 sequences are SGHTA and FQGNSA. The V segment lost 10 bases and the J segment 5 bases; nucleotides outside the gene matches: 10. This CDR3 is CATRLAGGVGETQYF. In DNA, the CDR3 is TGTGCCACCCGACTAGCGGGGGGCGTCGGGGAGACCCAGTACTTC.

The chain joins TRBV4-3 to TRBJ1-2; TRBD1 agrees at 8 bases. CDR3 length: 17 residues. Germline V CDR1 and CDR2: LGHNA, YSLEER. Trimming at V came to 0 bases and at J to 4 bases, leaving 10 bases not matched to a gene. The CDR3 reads CASSQDIGRGPFYGYTF. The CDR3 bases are TGCGCCAGCAGCCAAGATATTGGCAGGGGGCCTTTCTATGGCTACACCTTC.

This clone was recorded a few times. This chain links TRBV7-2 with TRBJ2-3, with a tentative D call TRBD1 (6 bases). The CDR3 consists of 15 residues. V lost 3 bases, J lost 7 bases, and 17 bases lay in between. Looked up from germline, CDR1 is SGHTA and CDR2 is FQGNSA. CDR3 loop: CASSFPTGSVNTQYF. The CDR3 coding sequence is TGTGCCAGCAGCTTTCCTACAGGGTCGGTGAATACGCAGTATTTT.

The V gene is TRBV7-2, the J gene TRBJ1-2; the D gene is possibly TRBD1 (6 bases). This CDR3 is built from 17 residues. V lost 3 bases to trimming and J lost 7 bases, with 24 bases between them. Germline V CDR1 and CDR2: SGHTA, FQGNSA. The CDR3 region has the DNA TGTGCCAGCAGCTTGGGAGGGACACTATCCCTTTCCGGTGGCTACACCTTC. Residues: CASSLGGTLSLSGGYTF.

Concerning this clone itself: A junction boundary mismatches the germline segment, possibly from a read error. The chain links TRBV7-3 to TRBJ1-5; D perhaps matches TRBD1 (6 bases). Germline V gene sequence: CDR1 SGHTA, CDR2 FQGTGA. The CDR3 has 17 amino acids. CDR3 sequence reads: CASSREGVRGYNQPQHF. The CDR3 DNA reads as TGCGCCAGCAGCCGTGAGGGAGTCAGGGGATACAATCAGCCCCAGCATTTT.

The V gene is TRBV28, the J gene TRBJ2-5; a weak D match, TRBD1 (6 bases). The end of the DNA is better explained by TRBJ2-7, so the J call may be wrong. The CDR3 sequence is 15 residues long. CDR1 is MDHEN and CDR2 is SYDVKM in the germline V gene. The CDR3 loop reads CASSQRQDPTYEQYF. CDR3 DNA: TGTGCCAGCAGCCAACGACAGGACCCTACCTACGAGCAGTACTTC.

The CDR3 region is CAVFGASNYGYTF. CDR3 DNA sequence: TGTGCCGTCTTTGGGGCATCTAACTATGGCTACACCTTC. V usage is TRBV28 and J usage is TRBJ1-2, with D possibly being TRBD1 (5 bases). The CDR3 has 13 residues. Germline V CDR1 and CDR2: MDHEN, SYDVKM. Trimming took off 11 bases at V and 0 bases at J, with 13 bases between the two ends.

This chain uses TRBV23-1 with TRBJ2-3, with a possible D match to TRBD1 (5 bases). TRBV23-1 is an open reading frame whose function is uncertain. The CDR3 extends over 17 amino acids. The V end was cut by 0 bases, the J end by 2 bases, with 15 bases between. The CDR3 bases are TGCGCCAGCAGTCAATCGTCCGAGACAGTCGACACAGATACGCAGTATTTT. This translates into CASSQSSETVDTDTQYF.

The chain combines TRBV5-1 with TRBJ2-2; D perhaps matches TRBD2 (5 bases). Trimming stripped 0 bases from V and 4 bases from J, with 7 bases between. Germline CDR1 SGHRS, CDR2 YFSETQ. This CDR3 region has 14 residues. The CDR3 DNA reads TGCGCCAGCAGCTTGGCCGGGGTCACCGGGGAGCTGTTTTTT. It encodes CASSLAGVTGELFF. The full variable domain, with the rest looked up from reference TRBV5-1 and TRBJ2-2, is KAGVTQTPRYLIKTRGQQVTLSCSPISGHRSVSWYQQTPGQGLQFLFEYFSETQRNKGNFPGRFSGRQFSNSRSEMNVSTLELGDSALYLCASSLAGVTGELFFGEGSRLTVL.

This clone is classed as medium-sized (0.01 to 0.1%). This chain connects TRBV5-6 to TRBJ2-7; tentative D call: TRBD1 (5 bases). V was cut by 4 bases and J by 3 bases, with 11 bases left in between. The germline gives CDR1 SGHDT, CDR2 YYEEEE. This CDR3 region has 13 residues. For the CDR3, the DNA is TGTGCCAGCAGCCAAGCAGGGTACTACGAGCAGTACTTC. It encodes CASSQAGYYEQYF.

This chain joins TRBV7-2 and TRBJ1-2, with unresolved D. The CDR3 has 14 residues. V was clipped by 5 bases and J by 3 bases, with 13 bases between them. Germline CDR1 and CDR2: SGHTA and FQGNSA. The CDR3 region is CASSLDAADYGYTF. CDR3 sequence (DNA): TGTGCCAGCAGCCTGGATGCGGCGGACTATGGCTACACCTTC. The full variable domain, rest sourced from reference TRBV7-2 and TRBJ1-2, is GAGVSQSPSNKVTEKGKDVELRCDPISGHTALYWYRQSLGQGLEFLIYFQGNSAPDKSGLPSDRFSAERTGGSVSTLTIQRTQQEDSAVYLCASSLDAADYGYTFGSGTRLTVV.

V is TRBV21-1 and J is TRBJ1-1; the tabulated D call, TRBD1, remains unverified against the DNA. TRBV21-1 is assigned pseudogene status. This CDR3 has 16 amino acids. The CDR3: CASSKGGTGREEGAFF. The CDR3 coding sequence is TGTGCCAGCAGCAAAGGAGGGACAGGGAGGGAAGAGGGAGCTTTCTTT.

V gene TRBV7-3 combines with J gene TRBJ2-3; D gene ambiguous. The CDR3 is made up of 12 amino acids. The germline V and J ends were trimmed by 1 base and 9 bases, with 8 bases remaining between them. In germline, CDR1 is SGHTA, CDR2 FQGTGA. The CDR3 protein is CASSLSLGTQYF. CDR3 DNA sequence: TGTGCCAGCAGCTTAAGCCTTGGCACGCAGTATTTT.

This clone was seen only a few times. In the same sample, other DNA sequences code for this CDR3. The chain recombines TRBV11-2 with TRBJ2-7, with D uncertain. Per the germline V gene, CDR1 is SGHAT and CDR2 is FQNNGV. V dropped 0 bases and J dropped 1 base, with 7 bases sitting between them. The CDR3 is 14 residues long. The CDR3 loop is CASSLDAGSYEQYF. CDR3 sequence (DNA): TGTGCCAGCAGCTTAGATGCCGGTTCCTACGAGCAGTACTTC.

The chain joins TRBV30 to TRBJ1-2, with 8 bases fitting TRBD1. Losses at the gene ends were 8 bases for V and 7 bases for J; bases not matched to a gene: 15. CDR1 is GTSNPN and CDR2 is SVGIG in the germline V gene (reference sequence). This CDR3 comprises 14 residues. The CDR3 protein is CAGILRGRTSGYTF. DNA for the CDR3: TGTGCCGGGATACTCAGGGGGCGAACCTCTGGCTACACCTTC.

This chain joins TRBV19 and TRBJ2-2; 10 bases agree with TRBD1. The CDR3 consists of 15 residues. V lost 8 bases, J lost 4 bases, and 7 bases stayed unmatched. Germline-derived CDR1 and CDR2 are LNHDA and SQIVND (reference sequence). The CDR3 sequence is CASGPGTGATGELFF. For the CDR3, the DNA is TGTGCCAGTGGGCCCGGGACAGGGGCCACCGGGGAGCTGTTTTTT.

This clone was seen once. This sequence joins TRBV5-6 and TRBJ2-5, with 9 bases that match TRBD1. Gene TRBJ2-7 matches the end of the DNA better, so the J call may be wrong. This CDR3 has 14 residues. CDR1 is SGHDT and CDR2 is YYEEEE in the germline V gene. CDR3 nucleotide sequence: TGTGCCAGCAGCCCGGGACAGGGCCTCTACGAGCAGTACTTC. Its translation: CASSPGQGLYEQYF.

Written as DNA, the CDR3 is TGTGCCATCAGGACAGGAGAGAACACTGAAGCTTTCTTT. Translation: CAIRTGENTEAFF. The chain links TRBV10-3 to TRBJ1-1; D may be TRBD1 (6 bases). The CDR3 totals 13 residues. The germline gives CDR1 ENHRY, CDR2 SYGVKD. Trimming pared 6 bases from V and 1 base from J, leaving 9 bases between.

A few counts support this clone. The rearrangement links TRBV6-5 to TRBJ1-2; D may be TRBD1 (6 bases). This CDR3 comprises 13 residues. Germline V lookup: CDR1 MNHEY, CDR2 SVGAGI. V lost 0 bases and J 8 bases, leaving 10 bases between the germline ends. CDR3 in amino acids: CASSYSGGGGYTF. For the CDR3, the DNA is TGTGCCAGCAGTTACTCCGGTGGGGGCGGCTACACCTTC.

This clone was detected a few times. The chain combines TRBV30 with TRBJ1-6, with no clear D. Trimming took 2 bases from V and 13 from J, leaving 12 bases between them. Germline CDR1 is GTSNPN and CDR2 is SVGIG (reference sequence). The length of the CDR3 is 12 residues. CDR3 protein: CAWSLLQAPLHF. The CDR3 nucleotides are TGTGCCTGGAGTCTCCTCCAGGCGCCCCTCCACTTT.